These T cell receptor beta chains were read from a single sample in a study of T cells in tumors after PD-1 blockade. Here immunoSEQ multiplex PCR was the method, and the copy in TCRdb shows in-frame clones only, minus some. Of about 12,000 clones in the sample, roughly three fifths were seen once. The sample was tumor tissue, taken before anti-PD-1 treatment. These receptors all stem from a human donor with cutaneous squamous cell carcinoma. Each CDR3 is given with its conserved first and last residue. D genes are given only for firm matches. Clone size is given for some rows only: seen once, a few or many times, or a class if the clone is expanded.

length | D | J | size | V | DNA | CDR3
16 | TRBD2 | TRBJ2-3 | - | TRBV10-3 | TGTGCCACCCCCCAAGCGGGGGAGCCTAGCACAGATACGCAGTATTTT | CATPQAGEPSTDTQYF
17 | - | TRBJ1-5 | few | TRBV19 | TGTGCCAGTAGGAGGGAAGTGGGCAGTTCGTCCACTCAGCCCCAGCATTTT | CASRREVGSSSTQPQHF
15 | - | TRBJ2-3 | - | TRBV14 | TGTGCCAGCAGCCAGTCTAGCCCTGGTGCAGATACGCAGTATTTT | CASSQSSPGADTQYF
18 | - | TRBJ2-3 | - | TRBV5-1 | TGCGCCAGCAGTCTCGGGATAGAGCGGTACGCTGAAGCAGATACGCAGTATTTT | CASSLGIERYAEADTQYF
16 | TRBD2 | TRBJ2-1 | - | TRBV7-6 | TGTGCCAGCAGCCATACTAGCGAGAGCTCCTACAATGAGCAGTTCTTC | CASSHTSESSYNEQFF
15 | TRBD1 | TRBJ2-5 | - | TRBV4-1 | TGCGCCAGCAGCCAAATCGAGGGGGCCGGGGAGACCCAGTACTTC | CASSQIEGAGETQYF
14 | - | TRBJ1-2 | - | TRBV19 | TGTGCCAGTAGTATAATAGGTCAGAGATATGGCTACACCTTC | CASSIIGQRYGYTF
16 | TRBD1 | TRBJ1-4 | - | TRBV2 | TGTGCCAGCAGTGAGGGACAGGCCCAGAGAGGGGAAAAACTGTTTTTT | CASSEGQAQRGEKLFF
15 | TRBD1 | TRBJ1-6 | once | TRBV7-8 | TGTGCCAGCGGCTTAGTATGGACAGGGAATTCACCCCTCCACTTT | CASGLVWTGNSPLHF
14 | - | TRBJ1-1 | - | TRBV7-3 | TGTGCCAGCAGCACCGCGGGGGTACGGACTGAAGCTTTCTTT | CASSTAGVRTEAFF
14 | - | TRBJ1-1 | medium-sized | TRBV23-1 | TGCGCCAGCAGTCCCCGGGCCGGGAGCACTGAAGCTTTCTTT | CASSPRAGSTEAFF
14 | TRBD1 | TRBJ2-1 | - | TRBV7-3 | TGTGCCAGCAGCCGGGACAGGGGAGGGAATGAGCAGTTCTTC | CASSRDRGGNEQFF
16 | - | TRBJ2-7 | - | TRBV5-8 | TGTGCCAGCAGCACAAATCGGGCAGGGGACATCTACGAGCAGTACTTC | CASSTNRAGDIYEQYF
20 | TRBD1 | TRBJ1-1 | - | TRBV9 | TGTGCCAGCAGCGTAGGGGGCGGAGACAGGGGCCTTACCCGTCAAGGAGAAGCTTTCTTT | CASSVGGGDRGLTRQGEAFF
13 | - | TRBJ1-6 | - | TRBV11-2 | TGTGCCAGCAGCTTAGATTGGAGGTCACCCCTCCACTTT | CASSLDWRSPLHF
14 | - | TRBJ2-3 | - | TRBV29-1 | TGCAGCACTCACCAAGGGGGAGGTGGAGATACGCAGTATTTT | CSTHQGGGGDTQYF
13 | - | TRBJ2-1 | - | TRBV7-6 | TGTGCCAGCAGCTTAGGGAGCCTCGAGGGGCAGTTCTTC | CASSLGSLEGQFF
13 | - | TRBJ1-6 | - | TRBV18 | TGTGCCAGCTCACCCCCGGATCGGTCACCCCTCCACTTT | CASSPPDRSPLHF
12 | - | TRBJ2-2 | - | TRBV11-2 | TGTGCCAGCAGCCGTCAGGGGTGGGAGCTGTTTTTT | CASSRQGWELFF
14 | - | TRBJ1-4 | - | TRBV18 | TGTGCCAGCTCACATACAGGGCGGGGTGAAAAACTGTTTTTT | CASSHTGRGEKLFF
13 | - | TRBJ2-7 | - | TRBV28 | TGTGCCAGCAGTCTAGGGGGTAATTTCGAGCAGTACTTC | CASSLGGNFEQYF
13 | - | TRBJ2-3 | - | TRBV19 | TGTGCCAGTGCGGGCAGACTCACAGATACGCAGTATTTT | CASAGRLTDTQYF
13 | - | TRBJ2-7 | few | TRBV9 | TGTGCCAGCAGCGCAGTCGGGGACTACGAGCAGTACTTC | CASSAVGDYEQYF
13 | - | TRBJ1-1 | - | TRBV6-5 | TGTGCCAGCAGTTACTCAGCCAACACTGAAGCTTTCTTT | CASSYSANTEAFF
13 | - | TRBJ2-1 | - | TRBV19 | TGTGCCAGTAGAGGGCAGGGGAGGGGTGAGCAGTTCTTC | CASRGQGRGEQFF
16 | - | TRBJ1-5 | few | TRBV19 | TGTGCCAGTAGTGGGACAACGGCGGGGTTCATTCAGCCCCAGCATTTT | CASSGTTAGFIQPQHF
15 | - | TRBJ1-5 | - | TRBV19 | TGTGCCAGTAGTATAAACGTCTGGGGGAATCAGCCCCAGCATTTT | CASSINVWGNQPQHF
11 | - | TRBJ2-1 | - | TRBV2 | TGTGCCAGCAGCCCCAGAGGTGGGGAGCTCTTC | CASSPRGGELF
14 | TRBD1 | TRBJ1-2 | - | TRBV28 | TGTGCCAGCAGCACAGGGGAAGCTAACTATGGCTACACCTTC | CASSTGEANYGYTF
15 | - | TRBJ2-3 | - | TRBV19 | TGTGCCAGTACCGACAGAGGCGGAGACACAGATACGCAGTATTTT | CASTDRGGDTDTQYF
16 | - | TRBJ2-5 | - | TRBV7-2 | TGTGCCAGCAGCTTAGTGGGCGGGGGCATCCAAGAGACCCAGTACTTC | CASSLVGGGIQETQYF
13 | - | TRBJ1-1 | - | TRBV27 | TGTGCCAGCAGCCCCGTGAGGGTTACTGAAGCTTTCTTT | CASSPVRVTEAFF
14 | - | TRBJ2-7 | - | TRBV5-1 | TGCGCCAGCAGCTTGGGCCAGGGTTCCTACGAGCAGTACTTC | CASSLGQGSYEQYF
20 | TRBD2 | TRBJ2-3 | once | TRBV27 | TGTGCCAGCAGCTCAACCGGGACTAGCGCCGGGTTGGCTCGCAGAGGAACGCAGTATTTT | CASSSTGTSAGLARRGTQYF
12 | - | TRBJ1-5 | - | TRBV19 | TGTGCCAGTAACGGCAGGGGACAGCCCCAGCATTTT | CASNGRGQPQHF
16 | - | TRBJ1-3 | - | TRBV13 | TGTGCCAGCAGCCGAAACCGCTTCGGGGTTGGAAACACCATATATTTT | CASSRNRFGVGNTIYF
20 | TRBD2 | TRBJ2-1 | once | TRBV27 | TGTGCCAGCAGTCTCAAGAGGACTAGCGGCACCTATAGCTCCTACAATGAGCAGTTCTTC | CASSLKRTSGTYSSYNEQFF
14 | - | TRBJ2-3 | large | TRBV7-3 | TGTGCCAGCAGCTTAGGGCGCGACACAGATACGCAGTATTTT | CASSLGRDTDTQYF